Following are 14 T cell receptor beta chains from one sample sequenced in a study of T cell responses to AZD1222 COVID-19 vaccine. Generated by immunoSEQ multiplex PCR, the TCRdb table keeps only in-frame clones and is missing some. The table shows fewer than 150,000 clones, with around 90% occurring only once. The sample consisted of peripheral blood, taken on day 0 of AZD1222 vaccination. All receptors derive from an adult in good health.

This chain links TRBV5-6 with TRBJ1-2, with D possibly TRBD1 on 6 matching bases. From germline, CDR1 is SGHDT and CDR2 YYEEEE. The CDR3 is 13 amino acids. The germline V and J ends were trimmed by 6 bases and 4 bases, with 13 bases remaining between them. CDR3 sequence reads: CASKRGGPYGYTF. The CDR3 DNA is TGTGCCAGCAAGAGGGGGGGTCCCTATGGCTACACCTTC.

This chain links TRBV4-2 with TRBJ1-1, with D possibly matching TRBD1 (5 bases). Germline CDR1 reads LGHNA; CDR2 reads YNFKEQ. V was shortened by 5 bases and J by 1 base, with 14 bases between the two germline ends. The CDR3 loop spans 15 amino acids. CDR3 nucleotide sequence: TGTGCCAGCAGCGGCTTGGGACGTAAGAACACTGAAGCTTTCTTT. It translates to CASSGLGRKNTEAFF.

The J gene is TRBJ2-2, the V gene TRBV6-5; D is unclear. V shed 8 bases and J shed 5 bases, with 18 bases lying between them. This CDR3 is built from 15 residues. Germline V gene lookup returns CDR1 MNHEY and CDR2 SVGAGI. The CDR3 coding sequence is TGTGCCAGCTGCCGGGTCGTGAGGTTGACCGGGGAGCTGTTTTTT. As protein: CASCRVVRLTGELFF.

This clone is a singleton in its sample. The V gene is TRBV5-5, the J gene TRBJ1-1; 9 bases match TRBD1. CDR3 length: 17 amino acids. J was trimmed by 0 bases and V by 1 base; bases with no gene match: 7. Germline assignment: CDR1 SGHKS and CDR2 YYEKEE (reference sequence). The CDR3 reads CASSLRQDRGMNTEAFF. In DNA form, the CDR3 reads TGTGCCAGCAGCTTGCGACAGGACAGGGGAATGAACACTGAAGCTTTCTTT.

This chain uses TRBV6-4 with TRBJ1-1; the D gene is possibly TRBD1 (6 bases). The CDR3 runs to 15 residues. Germline V gene lookup returns CDR1 MRHNA and CDR2 SNTAGT. Trimming pared 6 bases from V and 8 bases from J, leaving 22 bases between. CDR3 residues: CASRHTGFRGEEAFF. CDR3 bases: TGTGCCAGCAGACATACAGGGTTTCGCGGGGAGGAAGCTTTCTTT.

The V gene is TRBV27, the J gene TRBJ2-7; possible D gene TRBD2, 5 bases. The CDR3 is 15 amino acids. The germline gives CDR1 MNHEY, CDR2 SMNVEV (reference sequence). Trimming stripped 0 bases from V and 3 bases from J, with 12 bases between. The CDR3 DNA is TGTGCCAGCAGTTTATCAACCGGGGTGGGCTACGAGCAGTACTTC. Translated, it gives CASSLSTGVGYEQYF.

V is TRBV18 and J is TRBJ1-6; maybe TRBD1 (6 bases). The CDR3 covers 15 residues. Germline V gene lookup returns CDR1 KGHSH and CDR2 LQKENI. V gave up 2 bases and J gave up 8 bases, with 13 bases separating them. The CDR3 loop is CASSPLDSLHSPLHF. In nucleotides, the CDR3 is TGTGCCAGCTCACCATTGGACAGTCTGCATTCACCCCTCCACTTT.

The J gene is TRBJ2-7, the V gene TRBV18, with 8 bases matching TRBD1. V was pared by 10 bases and J by 2 bases, with 7 bases of the junction left unmatched. CDR3 length: 13 residues. The germline gives CDR1 KGHSH, CDR2 LQKENI. CDR3 protein: CATGQGTTYEQYF. CDR3 nucleotides: TGTGCCACCGGACAGGGAACAACCTACGAGCAGTACTTC.

This chain uses TRBV6-5 with TRBJ1-5, with D uncertain. The CDR3 loop spans 15 amino acids. Germline CDR1 MNHEY, CDR2 SVGAGI. The V and J ends lost 2 bases and 0 bases respectively, with 8 bases between them. The CDR3 is CASSYGRDSNQPQHF. DNA of the CDR3: TGTGCCAGCAGTTACGGGAGAGATAGCAATCAGCCCCAGCATTTT.

V usage is TRBV6-5 and J usage is TRBJ1-2, with D maybe TRBD1 (5 bases). Trimming shortened V by 6 bases and J by 4 bases, and 15 bases separated the two germline ends. The CDR3 spans 14 residues. Germline V gives CDR1 MNHEY, CDR2 SVGAGI. The CDR3 DNA reads TGTGCCAGCAGAAAAGACAGAGCGGGCTATGGCTACACCTTC. Encoded protein: CASRKDRAGYGYTF.

V usage is TRBV4-3 and J usage is TRBJ1-3, with 8 bases lining up with TRBD1. Germline CDR1 and CDR2: LGHNA and YSLEER. V shed 3 bases, J shed 4 bases, and the junction held 8 bases outside the gene matches. The CDR3 runs 16 residues. In DNA, the CDR3 is TGCGCCAGCAGCCATCAGCAGGGGGCAGAAGGAAACACCATATATTTT. This codes for CASSHQQGAEGNTIYF.

The chain is built from TRBV3-1 (or the pseudogene TRBV3-2) and TRBJ2-1, with TRBD1 as a possible D gene (5 bases). V shed 8 bases and J shed 9 bases, with 20 bases lying between them. The CDR3 consists of 14 residues. The germline gives CDR1 LGHDT, CDR2 YNNKEL (reference sequence). CDR3 residues: CASSSSGSTGEQFF. The CDR3 DNA is TGTGCCAGCTCCTCATCAGGGTCTACGGGTGAGCAGTTCTTC.

CDR3: CPQRAPGGNEQYF. The CDR3 coding sequence is TGTCCCCAGCGGGCCCCAGGTGGGAACGAGCAGTACTTC. This chain connects TRBV6-7 to TRBJ2-7; D may be TRBD2 (6 bases). TRBV6-7 is an open reading frame, and its role is uncertain. This CDR3 spans 13 amino acids.

The chain carries TRBV20-1 and TRBJ1-2; D is undetermined. V was shortened by 7 bases and J by 7 bases, with 7 bases between the two germline ends. The CDR3 covers 9 residues. In germline, CDR1 is DFQATT, CDR2 SNEGSKA (reference sequence). CDR3 sequence: CSVNPGYTF. The CDR3, as DNA: TGCAGTGTCAACCCTGGCTACACCTTC.